The following is a T cell receptor (beta chain) sequence with its context. The antigen is unknown. The method was immunoSEQ multiplex PCR; TCRdb's version includes in-frame clones alone and lacks a portion of them. The sample yields about 150,000 clones, more than 70% seen once. The V and J ends lost 0 bases and 5 bases respectively, with 10 bases between them. Germline assignment: CDR1 MDHEN and CDR2 SYDVKM. The CDR3 has 15 residues. This specimen comes from a study of T cell responses to AZD1222 COVID-19 vaccine. Study conclusions and caveats: Reportedly, nearly half of unique spike TCRs recognized epitopes outside B.1.351/B.1.1.7 mutations. Across spike, vaccine-associated CD4 TCRs were found, dominant at 160-218 and 743-854. Repertoire samples came only from after the peak T cell response. Most donors were white British and more were female, and clonal diversity was possibly underestimated.

The rearrangement links TRBV28 to TRBJ1-4; tentatively, D is TRBD1 (5 bases). This receptor was identified in an adult in good health. Sequenced here: peripheral blood, sampled on day 0 of MenACWY control vaccination. The CDR3 is CASSLWPQGNEKLFF. As DNA, the CDR3 is TGTGCCAGCAGTTTATGGCCCCAGGGAAATGAAAAACTGTTTTTT.